The 27 T cell receptor beta chains below all came from one sample that was sequenced in a study of PD-1 blockade in classical Hodgkin lymphoma. The repertoire was sequenced with immunoSEQ multiplex PCR; TCRdb's copy has only in-frame clones and lacks some. Among some 60,000 clones listed, 90% were seen once. Relapse after autologous stem cell transplantation occurred in every patient, and brentuximab vedotin exposure varied. This sample comprised peripheral blood mononuclear cells (PBMCs), obtained at baseline. The source is a human donor with classical Hodgkin lymphoma.

The rearrangement links TRBV7-6 to TRBJ1-4, with TRBD1 as a possible D gene (6 bases). The CDR3 spans 16 residues. V lost 1 base and J lost 5, with 14 bases in between. Germline V lookup: CDR1 SGHVS, CDR2 FNYEAQ. The CDR3, as DNA: TGTGCCAGCAGCTTAGGGTGGGGGGGCGAAAATGAAAAACTGTTTTTT. It specifies CASSLGWGGENEKLFF. The variable domain in full, with the rest retrieved from reference TRBV7-6 and TRBJ1-4, is GAGVSQSPRYKVTKRGQDVALRCDPISGHVSLYWYRQALGQGPEFLTYFNYEAQQDKSGLPNDRFSAERPEGSISTLTIQRTEQRDSAMYRCASSLGWGGENEKLFFGSGTQLSVL.

This rearrangement joins TRBV10-2 to TRBJ1-5; 7 positions agree with TRBD1. The V gene's germline CDR1 is WSHSY and CDR2 SAAADI. This CDR3 comprises 16 residues. The V segment lost 5 bases and the J segment 4 bases; nucleotides outside the gene matches: 11. DNA of the CDR3: TGCGCCAGCAGTTGGGGTGGACAGGTTGAAAATCAGCCCCAGCATTTT. Its protein product is CASSWGGQVENQPQHF.

The chain links TRBV20-1 to TRBJ2-5; D gene unclear. The CDR3 loop spans 11 amino acids. Germline CDR1 is DFQATT and CDR2 is SNEGSKA (reference sequence). V lost 2 bases, J lost 4 bases, and 5 bases lay in between. CDR3 loop: CSARSGETQYF. The CDR3 coding sequence is TGCAGTGCTAGATCCGGAGAGACCCAGTACTTC.

The gene calls are TRBV14 and TRBJ1-6, with no clear D. Between the trimmed V and J ends, which lost 4 bases and 0 bases, there was a span of 10 bases. The CDR3 is made up of 16 amino acids. Germline V gives CDR1 SGHDN, CDR2 FVKESK. CDR3 amino acids: CASSLDLVSYNSPLHF. The CDR3 DNA sequence: TGTGCCAGCAGCCTAGACCTTGTCTCCTATAATTCACCCCTCCACTTT.

The chain joins TRBV7-9 to TRBJ2-7; D remains unclear. The V end was cut by 5 bases, the J end by 2 bases, with 10 bases between. The germline V gene encodes CDR1 SEHNR and CDR2 FQNEAQ (reference sequence). This CDR3 is built from 13 residues. The CDR3 here is CASSPRWAYEQYF. As DNA, the CDR3 is TGTGCCAGCAGCCCCCGCTGGGCCTACGAGCAGTACTTC.

This rearrangement joins TRBV7-6 to TRBJ2-7; D perhaps matches TRBD2 (6 bases). V was cut by 1 base and J by 2 bases, with 9 bases left in between. CDR1 SGHVS and CDR2 FNYEAQ come from the germline V gene. This CDR3 has 14 amino acids. Written as DNA, the CDR3 is TGTGCCAGCAGCTTAGTGGGCGGGACCTACGAGCAGTACTTC. Translated: CASSLVGGTYEQYF.

V is TRBV7-3 and J is TRBJ1-5, with 10 bases fitting TRBD1. This CDR3 has 21 residues. CDR1 and CDR2 (germline): SGHTA, FQGTGA. The V gene end was trimmed by 5 bases and the J gene end by 9 bases; junction bases not matched to a gene: 28. The CDR3 is CASSIDQTPGTGEIGLWPQHF. Written as DNA, the CDR3 is TGTGCCAGCAGCATCGACCAAACACCCGGGACAGGGGAGATTGGACTGTGGCCCCAGCATTTT.

By share, this clone counts as medium-sized (0.01 to 0.1%). The sample contains more than one DNA sequence encoding this CDR3. The chain carries TRBV10-2 and TRBJ1-5; D is uncertain. CDR1 is WSHSY and CDR2 is SAAADI in the germline V gene. The CDR3 sequence is 16 residues long. Trimming pared 0 bases from V and 0 bases from J, leaving 9 bases between. As DNA, the CDR3 is TGCGCCAGCAGTGAGTCTCCAGGTAATAGCAATCAGCCCCAGCATTTT. It yields the protein CASSESPGNSNQPQHF.

The V call is TRBV11-2, the J call TRBJ2-7; no clear D gene. V lost 5 bases and J 8 bases, leaving 10 bases between the germline ends. The CDR3 is 11 amino acids. CDR1 is SGHAT, CDR2 FQNNGV, per germline. The CDR3, as DNA: TGTGCCAGCAGCCGAGTAAGTCAGCAGTACTTC. It is translated as CASSRVSQQYF.

The chain couples TRBV7-9 to TRBJ1-5; D might be TRBD1 (5 bases). This CDR3 has 14 residues. Per germline, CDR1 SEHNR and CDR2 FQNEAQ (reference sequence). Trimming removed 1 base at V and 3 bases at J, with 7 bases between. The CDR3 DNA reads as TGTGCCAGCAGCTTAGGGACACTCAATCAGCCCCAGCATTTT. Amino acids: CASSLGTLNQPQHF. Using reference TRBV7-9 and TRBJ1-5 for the parts outside the CDR3, the full variable domain is DTGVSQNPRHKITKRGQNVTFRCDPISEHNRLYWYRQTLGQGPEFLTYFQNEAQLEKSRLLSDRFSAERPKGSFSTLEIQRTEQGDSAMYLCASSLGTLNQPQHFGDGTRLSIL.

In nucleotides, the CDR3 is TGTGCCAGCAGTAGGTTTGATCCCTTCTACGAGCAGTACTTC. This encodes CASSRFDPFYEQYF. The chain employs TRBV27 and TRBJ2-7; D gene ambiguous. In germline, CDR1 is MNHEY, CDR2 SMNVEV (reference sequence). V lost 5 bases, J lost 3 bases, and 14 bases lay in between. The CDR3 runs 14 residues.

The chain couples TRBV28 to TRBJ2-3; D is unresolved. V was cut by 4 bases and J by 0 bases, with 8 bases left in between. CDR3 length equals 14 residues. CDR1 is MDHEN, CDR2 SYDVKM, per germline. CDR3 coding DNA: TGTGCCAGCAGTTCGAGCCTCAGCACAGATACGCAGTATTTT. Translating gives CASSSSLSTDTQYF.

CDR3 in DNA: TGTGCCAGCAGATTCGGACTAGCGGGAGCGGGGGATACGCAGTATTTT. Protein sequence: CASRFGLAGAGDTQYF. The chain is built from TRBV28 and TRBJ2-3; TRBD2 aligns across 13 bases. J was trimmed by 6 bases and V by 6 bases; bases with no gene match: 9. Looked up from germline, CDR1 is MDHEN and CDR2 is SYDVKM. The length of the CDR3 is 16 residues.

The V and J genes are TRBV28 and TRBJ1-5, with D tentatively TRBD1 (5 bases). This CDR3 spans 17 amino acids. V was pared by 5 bases and J by 7 bases, with 24 bases between. CDR1 is MDHEN and CDR2 is SYDVKM in the germline V gene. The CDR3 sequence is CASSPGGWYPSWQPQHF. The DNA for the CDR3 is TGTGCCAGCAGTCCCGGGGGGTGGTACCCTTCGTGGCAGCCCCAGCATTTT. The complete variable domain, with remaining parts taken from reference TRBV28 and TRBJ1-5, reads DVKVTQSSRYLVKRTGEKVFLECVQDMDHENMFWYRQDPGLGLRLIYFSYDVKMKEKGDIPEGYSVSREKKERFSLILESASTNQTSMYLCASSPGGWYPSWQPQHFGDGTRLSIL.

The chain joins TRBV7-9 to TRBJ1-6; 7 nucleotides line up with TRBD1. The CDR3 totals 15 residues. Germline CDR1 reads SEHNR; CDR2 reads FQNEAQ (reference sequence). After removal of 4 bases from V and 4 bases from J, the junction contained 4 bases not matched to a gene. CDR3 nucleotides: TGTGCCAGCAGCTCAGGGGACAGATATAATTCACCCCTCCACTTT. Protein sequence: CASSSGDRYNSPLHF.

This chain joins TRBV27 and TRBJ1-4; TRBD1 matches 12 bases. CDR1 and CDR2 from the germline V gene are MNHEY and SMNVEV (reference sequence). The CDR3 has 20 residues. J lost 5 bases, V lost 5 bases, and 18 bases had no gene match. The CDR3 coding sequence is TGTGCCAGCAGTCTCCGCTCAACTCCGGGACAGGGGGCCGGCAATGAAAAACTGTTTTTT. Its translation: CASSLRSTPGQGAGNEKLFF.

The J gene is TRBJ2-1, the V gene TRBV9; TRBD2 agrees at 15 bases. V dropped 3 bases and J dropped 0; count of bases not matched to a gene: 10. The CDR3 has 20 amino acids. Per the germline V gene, CDR1 is SGDLS and CDR2 is YYNGEE. The CDR3 DNA sequence: TGTGCCAGCAGCGGGTCGGGACTAGCGGGGGGACAAAGCTCCTACAATGAGCAGTTCTTC. Its protein product is CASSGSGLAGGQSSYNEQFF.

Worth noting for this clone: Compared with germline, one end of the junction differs, possibly owing to a read error. J is TRBJ1-5 and V is TRBV6-1; weak D call: TRBD1 (5 bases). CDR3 size: 14 residues. Germline V gene data show CDR1 as MNHNS and CDR2 as SASEGT. The CDR3 spells CASSEGWGNQSQHF. The CDR3 nucleotides are TGTGCCAGCAGTGAAGGATGGGGGAATCAGTCCCAGCATTTT.

The V and J genes are TRBV5-1 and TRBJ2-3; 7 bases match TRBD1. Germline V gene data show CDR1 as SGHRS and CDR2 as YFSETQ. The CDR3 loop spans 15 amino acids. Trimming cost V 0 bases and J 3 bases; bases outside gene matches: 4. The DNA for the CDR3 is TGCGCCAGCAGCTTGGTCCAGGGGGTAACAGATACGCAGTATTTT. It is translated as CASSLVQGVTDTQYF.

In this sample, this clone turned up a few times. The V gene is TRBV27, the J gene TRBJ1-5; D possibly corresponds to TRBD1 (5 bases). This CDR3 spans 13 amino acids. Germline CDR1 is MNHEY and CDR2 is SMNVEV (reference sequence). V was cut by 3 bases and J by 3 bases, with 6 bases left in between. The DNA for the CDR3 is TGTGCCAGCAGTTTGGGGGTCAATCAGCCCCAGCATTTT. Amino acid sequence: CASSLGVNQPQHF.

The chain employs TRBV19 and TRBJ2-3; D may be TRBD1 or TRBD2 (5 bases each). This CDR3 has 13 amino acids. The germline V gene encodes CDR1 LNHDA and CDR2 SQIVND (reference sequence). The V end was cut by 4 bases, the J end by 8 bases, with 13 bases between. The CDR3: CASSTRDLRTQYF. The CDR3 DNA sequence: TGTGCCAGTAGTACACGGGACCTGCGTACGCAGTATTTT.

The chain employs TRBV28 and TRBJ2-4; either TRBD1 or TRBD2 may fit D (5 bases each). V lost 1 base and J lost 2, with 12 bases in between. Per germline, CDR1 MDHEN and CDR2 SYDVKM. The CDR3 contains 16 residues. Here the CDR3 reads CASSLSHPGPKNIQYF. CDR3 nucleotide sequence: TGTGCCAGCAGTTTATCACATCCGGGACCCAAAAACATTCAGTACTTC.

The CDR3 is CASSVTGTSGTNTGELFF. The CDR3 DNA sequence: TGTGCCAGCAGCGTAACCGGGACTAGCGGGACGAACACCGGGGAGCTGTTTTTT. The chain combines TRBV9 with TRBJ2-2; TRBD2 matches at 13 bases. The V and J ends lost 1 base and 0 bases, in that order; junction bases with no gene match: 3. The CDR3 is 18 residues long. Germline V gives CDR1 SGDLS, CDR2 YYNGEE.

This chain connects TRBV27 to TRBJ2-6; no clear D gene. Per the germline V gene, CDR1 is MNHEY and CDR2 is SMNVEV (reference sequence). The CDR3 spans 16 residues. V was cut by 5 bases and J by 1 base, with 12 bases left in between. For the CDR3, the DNA is TGTGCCAGCAGTCCTTGGACCCTATCTGGGGCCAACGTCCTGACTTTC. Translating it yields CASSPWTLSGANVLTF.

The V and J genes are TRBV27 and TRBJ2-2, with 9 bases that match TRBD2. Trimming removed 2 bases from V and 8 bases from J; junction bases left unmatched: 9. The CDR3 extends over 16 amino acids. CDR1 and CDR2 from the germline V gene are MNHEY and SMNVEV (reference sequence). CDR3 DNA: TGTGCCAGCAGTTTACTCAGCGCTAGCGGGACTGGGGAGCTGTTTTTT. Encoded protein: CASSLLSASGTGELFF.

The chain couples TRBV13 to TRBJ2-7; 7 bases line up with TRBD2. The CDR3 loop spans 13 amino acids. V shed 3 bases, J shed 5 bases, and the junction held 4 bases outside the gene matches. Germline V gene sequence: CDR1 PRHDT, CDR2 FYEKMQ (reference sequence). The CDR3 protein is CASSFGTKDEQYF. The CDR3 region has the DNA TGTGCCAGCAGCTTCGGGACTAAGGACGAGCAGTACTTC.

This chain links TRBV11-2 with TRBJ2-7; 7 bases map to TRBD1. J was trimmed by 6 bases and V by 4 bases; bases with no gene match: 6. Per the germline V gene, CDR1 is SGHAT and CDR2 is FQNNGV. This CDR3 is built from 13 residues. The CDR3, as DNA: TGTGCCAGCAGCTCGGACACAGGGGTCGAGCAGTACTTC. Its translation is CASSSDTGVEQYF.